A few counts support the clone carrying this T cell receptor (beta chain). The data were obtained in a study of regulatory T cells in long-lasting Graves disease. Background on the study: The antithyroid drugs taken by newly diagnosed Graves' patients had been used for under 3 months.

Documented time point: newly diagnosed GD, antithyroid drugs for less than 3 months. From RNA extracted from PBMCs, the TCR library was made. Into tubes containing EDTA, roughly 8.8 milliliters of peripheral blood were drawn. The TCR beta library used iRepertoire HTBI primers with Arm-PCR amplification of CDR3. Original processing methods: Among the samples, roughly 65 TRBV and some 15 TRBJ segments were identified. Using its own MiXCR run on the multiplex PCR reads, TCRdb lists one record per CDR3 protein. TCRdb's processing, not the study's, gives the V and J calls here. The sample has about 430,000 distinct CDR3 sequences, approximately 15% seen once; the top ten hold approximately 7.6%. These data were also reused for a study on T cells in Graves' hyperthyroidism and ophthalmopathy.

The clonotype originates from a woman in her forties with Graves disease. Sequenced here: peripheral blood mononuclear cells (PBMCs), sampled at new diagnosis, from a patient treated with antithyroid drugs.

The CDR3 region is CASSPVPGGGETQYF. CDR3 nucleotides: TGTGCCAGCAGCCCCGTACCGGGAGGAGGAGAGACCCAGTACTTC. This chain uses TRBV27 with TRBJ2-5, with 7 bases lining up with TRBD2. The germline CDR1 and CDR2 sequences are MNHEY and SMNVEV (reference sequence). The J segment lost 4 bases and the V segment lost 6 bases, leaving 11 bases of the junction unmatched. The CDR3 totals 15 residues.